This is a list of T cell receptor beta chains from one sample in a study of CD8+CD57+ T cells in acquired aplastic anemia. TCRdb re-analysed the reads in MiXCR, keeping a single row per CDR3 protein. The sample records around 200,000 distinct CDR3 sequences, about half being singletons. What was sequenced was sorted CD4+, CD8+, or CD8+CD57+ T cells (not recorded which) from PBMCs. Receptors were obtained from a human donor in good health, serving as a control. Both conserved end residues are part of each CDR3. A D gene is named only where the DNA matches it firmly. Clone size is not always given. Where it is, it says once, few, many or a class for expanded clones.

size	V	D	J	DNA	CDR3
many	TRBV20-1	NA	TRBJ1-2	TGCAGTGCTAGAGATACGGGACAAGACTATGGCTACACCTTC	CSARDTGQDYGYTF
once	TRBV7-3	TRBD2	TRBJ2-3	TGTGCCAGCAGCATCGGACTAGCGGGGCTTTACAATGAGCAGTATTTT	CASSIGLAGLYNEQYF
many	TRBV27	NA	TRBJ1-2	TGTGCCAGCAGTTCTCTGGACAGACGCTATGGCTACACCTTC	CASSSLDRRYGYTF
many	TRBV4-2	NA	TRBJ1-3	TGTGCCAGCAGCCAAGATCTACAGCTGACTGGAAACACCATATATTTT	CASSQDLQLTGNTIYF
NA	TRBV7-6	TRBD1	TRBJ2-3	TGTGCCAGCAGCCAAGAGCTACGACAGGGGGTCACAGATACGCAGTATTTT	CASSQELRQGVTDTQYF
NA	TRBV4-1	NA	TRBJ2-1	TGCGCCAGCAGCATAGCCTACAATGAGCAGTTCTTC	CASSIAYNEQFF
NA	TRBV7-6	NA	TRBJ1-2	TGTGCCAGCACCGCGGGGGGGGCGGGGGACTATGGCTACACCTTC	CASTAGGAGDYGYTF
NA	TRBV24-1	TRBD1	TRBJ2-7	TGTGCCACCCGCAGGGACAGGGGGGGGAGCTACGAGCAGTACTTC	CATRRDRGGSYEQYF
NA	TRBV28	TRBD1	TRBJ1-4	TGTGCCAGCAGTCCCGGACAGGGTAATGAAAAACTGGTTTTT	CASSPGQGNEKLVF
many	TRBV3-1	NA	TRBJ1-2	TGTGCCAGCCGTAACTCTGGGGGCGAAGGCTACACCTTC	CASRNSGGEGYTF
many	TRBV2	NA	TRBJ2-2	TGTGCCAGCAGCTCTCGGACCGGGGAGCTGTTTTTT	CASSSRTGELFF
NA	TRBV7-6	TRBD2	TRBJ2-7	TGTGCCAGCAGCTCCCTAGCGGGGGGACCGCCTCCACACTCCTACGAGCAGTACTTC	CASSSLAGGPPPHSYEQYF
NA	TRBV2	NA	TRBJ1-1	TGTGCCAGCAGTGTCGAGCGGGGGGCGGGGACTGAAGCTTTCTTT	CASSVERGAGTEAFF
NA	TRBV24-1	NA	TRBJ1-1	TGTGCCACCAGTGATTTCGACAAGGCGGAAACTTTCTTT	CATSDFDKAETFF
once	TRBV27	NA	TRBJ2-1	TGTGCCAGCCTCAACCAGGGGCACAATGAGCAGTTCTTC	CASLNQGHNEQFF